Each of the 5 T cell receptor beta chains below was sequenced from the same sample in a study of blood T cells in healthy people across ages. Through a sample-barcoded 5' primer and a J-beta primer mix, a second PCR was run for roughly 7 to 11 cycles. TCRdb re-called the 5' RACE reads through MiXCR, storing one row per CDR3 protein. The sample lists some 1,000,000 distinct CDR3 sequences, roughly a quarter occurring once. This same sample was also part of a study on T cells of mothers and their children.

Sample: blood. All receptors come from a girl aged 2 to 9 in good health.

This clonotype was found a few times. This chain uses TRBV24-1 with TRBJ1-2; 8 nucleotides line up with TRBD1. CDR3 size: 15 residues. V trimming: 2 bases; J trimming: 7 bases; junction bases outside the gene matches: 8. Germline loops: CDR1 KGHDR, CDR2 SFDVKD. CDR3 loop: CATSDSADRVRGYTF. CDR3 DNA sequence: TGTGCCACCAGTGATTCTGCGGACAGGGTACGTGGCTACACCTTC.

This clonotype was seen a handful of times. The gene calls are TRBV7-9 and TRBJ1-2, with 8 bases matching TRBD1. CDR1 is SEHNR, CDR2 FQNEAQ, per germline (reference sequence). The CDR3 is made up of 16 amino acids. With 2 bases clipped from V and 6 bases from J, the junction kept 11 bases outside the gene matches. The CDR3 region is CASSLLTGAPLDGYTF. In DNA form, the CDR3 reads TGTGCCAGCAGCTTATTGACAGGGGCCCCGTTGGATGGCTACACCTTC.

This clonotype was observed a few times. The V call is TRBV5-1, the J call TRBJ2-5, with TRBD2 identical over 8 bases. The tail of the sequence fits TRBJ2-1 better, so the J call may be wrong. Per germline, CDR1 SGHRS and CDR2 YFSETQ. This CDR3 is 13 amino acids long. The CDR3 spells CASRIAGRNEQFF. The DNA for the CDR3 is TGCGCCAGCAGGATAGCGGGAAGGAATGAGCAGTTCTTC.

The V call is TRBV6-1, the J call TRBJ1-2; D is unresolved. Germline CDR1 MNHNS, CDR2 SASEGT. The CDR3 is 12 amino acids. Trimming took 7 bases from V and 4 from J, leaving 10 bases between them. The CDR3 DNA reads as TGTGCCAGCACCGGAGGAGGCTATGGCTACACCTTC. Protein product: CASTGGGYGYTF.

This clonotype was counted a few times. This chain links TRBV5-1 with TRBJ1-1, with D tentatively TRBD1 (6 bases). The CDR3 has 13 amino acids. Trimming removed 7 bases at V and 0 bases at J, with 10 bases between. CDR1 is SGHRS, CDR2 YFSETQ, per germline. CDR3 bases: TGCGCCAGCGGACAGTTATTGAACACTGAAGCTTTCTTT. Its translation is CASGQLLNTEAFF. Using reference TRBV5-1 and TRBJ1-1 for the parts outside the CDR3, the full variable domain is KAGVTQTPRYLIKTRGQQVTLSCSPISGHRSVSWYQQTPGQGLQFLFEYFSETQRNKGNFPGRFSGRQFSNSRSEMNVSTLELGDSALYLCASGQLLNTEAFFGQGTRLTVV.